The 5 T cell receptor beta chains in this list originate from one sample, sequenced in a study of cytomegalovirus exposure and HLA in healthy donors. The PCR had 60 Vbeta and 13 Jbeta primers. TCRdb's table, derived via immunoSEQ multiplex PCR, lists solely in-frame clones and lacks some. This sample's table reports some 41,000 clones. Sequenced input: PBMCs. The receptor set was obtained from a male donor in good health and CMV-seronegative.

The genes are TRBV15 and TRBJ2-5; D is uncertain. The CDR3 extends over 12 amino acids. The V end lost 5 bases, the J end lost 2 bases, and 6 bases lay between the germline ends. Germline V CDR1 and CDR2: LNHNV, YYDKDF (reference sequence). The CDR3 sequence is CATSPRQETQYF. CDR3 DNA: TGTGCCACCAGCCCCAGACAAGAGACCCAGTACTTC. The whole variable domain, filled in from reference TRBV15 and TRBJ2-5, reads DAMVIQNPRYQVTQFGKPVTLSCSQTLNHNVMYWYQQKSSQAPKLLFHYYDKDFNNEADTPDNFQSRRPNTSFCFLDIRSPGLGDTAMYLCATSPRQETQYFGPGTRLLVL.

The V and J genes are TRBV30 and TRBJ1-6, with D possibly being TRBD1 (5 bases). Germline assignment: CDR1 GTSNPN and CDR2 SVGIG (reference sequence). This CDR3 is 13 amino acids long. Trimming removed 4 bases from V and 5 bases from J, with 9 bases in between. CDR3 nucleotides: TGTGCCTGGACGGGGGGAAATAATTCACCCCTCCACTTT. Translation: CAWTGGNNSPLHF. The full variable domain, with the rest looked up from reference TRBV30 and TRBJ1-6, is SQTIHQWPATLVQPVGSPLSLECTVEGTSNPNLYWYRQAAGRGLQLLFYSVGIGQISSEVPQNLSASRPQDRQFILSSKKLLLSDSGFYLCAWTGGNNSPLHFGNGTRLTVT.

The chain carries TRBV29-1 and TRBJ1-2; D gene unclear. This CDR3 comprises 12 residues. V lost 7 bases, J lost 8 bases, and 17 bases lay in between. The germline gives CDR1 SQVTM, CDR2 ANQGSEA. CDR3 amino acids: CSGAGETRGYTF. As DNA, the CDR3 is TGCAGCGGGGCGGGCGAAACGCGGGGCTACACCTTC.

CDR3: CASSAAGAGTGELFF. CDR3 sequence (DNA): TGCGCCAGCAGTGCAGCGGGGGCGGGCACCGGGGAGCTGTTTTTT. The rearrangement links TRBV10-1 to TRBJ2-2; 8 positions agree with TRBD2. Germline loops: CDR1 WNHNN, CDR2 SYGVQD (reference sequence). This CDR3 region has 15 residues. V trimming: 4 bases; J trimming: 4 bases; junction bases outside the gene matches: 5.

This CDR3 reads CASSLGTSGTQYF. CDR3 coding DNA: TGTGCCAGCAGCTTAGGTACCTCGGGGACCCAGTACTTC. The rearrangement uses TRBV7-8 and TRBJ2-5; no firm D call. V lost 1 base to trimming and J lost 7 bases, with 10 bases between them. Germline loops: CDR1 SGHVS, CDR2 FQNEAQ. The CDR3 is made up of 13 amino acids. The full variable domain, in which reference TRBV7-8 and TRBJ2-5 provide the parts outside the CDR3, is GAGVSQSPRYKVAKRGQDVALRCDPISGHVSLFWYQQALGQGPEFLTYFQNEAQLDKSGLPSDRFFAERPEGSVSTLKIQRTQQEDSAVYLCASSLGTSGTQYFGPGTRLLVL.